The clone carrying this T cell receptor beta chain appeared a few times. Antigen: not known. CDR3 length equals 15 residues. Per the germline V gene, CDR1 is SGHNT and CDR2 is YYREEE (reference sequence). With 4 bases clipped from V and 6 bases from J, the junction kept 12 bases outside the gene matches. The data stem from a study of T cells in narcolepsy. About the study: Donors had narcolepsy type 1 or type 2, or were healthy controls. Overall study findings and caveats: Same-patient CSF and blood CD4+ T cell clonotypes included HCRT-specific and TRIB2-specific autoreactive ones. Healthy controls reportedly lacked the autoreactive clonotypes serially found in patients' blood. Some memory CD4+ repertoires had no autoreactive clone sequences.

TCRdb keeps only in-frame clones here, not all; method: immunoSEQ multiplex PCR. The table lists tens of thousands of clones, less than 90% of them singletons. The origin of this receptor is a human donor with narcolepsy. This sequence joins TRBV5-4 and TRBJ1-1; 7 positions match TRBD1. Material for sequencing was CD45RA- memory CD4+ T cells from PBMCs. In nucleotides, the CDR3 is TGTGCCAGCAGCGGAAAGGGACAGTCCGTTGCTGAAGCTTTCTTT. Translating gives CASSGKGQSVAEAFF.